Shown below are 18 T cell receptor beta chains from a single sample sequenced in a study of T cells in localized non-small cell lung cancer. The method was immunoSEQ multiplex PCR; TCRdb's version includes in-frame clones alone and lacks a portion of them. The table includes 2,000 to 3,000 clones, around a quarter detected once. The material was lung tumor tissue, obtained before any cancer treatment. Receptors were obtained from an older male donor with stage III squamous cell lung carcinoma.

This clone was seen more than once but under ten times. This chain links TRBV11-3 with TRBJ1-3, with no clear D. V was clipped by 5 bases and J by 0 bases, with 14 bases between them. Germline loops: CDR1 SGHNT, CDR2 YENEEA. This CDR3 spans 16 amino acids. The CDR3 reads CASSPVSRISGNTIYF. CDR3 DNA sequence: TGTGCCAGCAGCCCCGTCTCTAGAATCTCTGGAAACACCATATATTTT.

This chain connects TRBV6-8 to TRBJ2-1; a weak D match, TRBD1 (8 bases). V was cut by 10 bases and J by 9 bases, with 28 bases left in between. The CDR3 covers 16 residues. Germline loops: CDR1 MNHGY, CDR2 SAAAGT. DNA of the CDR3: TGTGCCATCAGCACCTCCGGGACAGGTGGGAGGGGTGAGCAGTTCTTC. The encoded protein is CAISTSGTGGRGEQFF.

A few counts support this clone. The rearrangement uses TRBV6-8 and TRBJ2-5; 7 bases align to TRBD2. CDR1 is MNHGY and CDR2 is SAAAGT in the germline V gene. This CDR3 region has 14 residues. V dropped 10 bases and J dropped 4; count of bases not matched to a gene: 12. CDR3 amino acids: CAIRRGAGAETQYF. The CDR3 DNA follows: TGTGCCATCAGACGGGGCGCGGGAGCAGAGACCCAGTACTTC.

The chain is built from TRBV18 and TRBJ2-1, with 7 bases aligning to TRBD2. Losses at the gene ends were 5 bases for V and 7 bases for J; bases not matched to a gene: 14. The CDR3 contains 16 residues. Germline assignment: CDR1 KGHSH and CDR2 LQKENI. In nucleotides, the CDR3 is TGTGCCAGCTCAGCCACAGTCGGCGGGAGTTTAAATGAGCAGTTCTTC. Its protein product is CASSATVGGSLNEQFF.

The chain joins TRBV6-8 to TRBJ2-1; TRBD2 is a possible D gene (6 bases). Trimming stripped 0 bases from V and 4 bases from J, with 13 bases between. In germline, CDR1 is MNHGY, CDR2 SAAAGT. CDR3 length equals 16 residues. The CDR3 region has the DNA TGTGCCAGCAGTTACTCGCCCACGGGGGATTACAATGAGCAGTTCTTC. It codes for CASSYSPTGDYNEQFF.

The sample holds a few counts of this clone. The rearrangement joins TRBV1 to TRBJ2-3. TRBV1 is a pseudogene segment. The CDR3 has 14 residues. For the CDR3, the DNA is TGCGCCAGCAGCCTAAGTCCTAGGGAAGATACGCAGTATTTT. Translating gives CASSLSPREDTQYF.

The chain carries TRBV19 and TRBJ2-1, with D possibly TRBD2 on 6 matching bases. V lost 1 base and J lost 3, with 13 bases in between. The V gene's germline CDR1 is LNHDA and CDR2 SQIVND (reference sequence). The CDR3 spans 16 residues. The CDR3 sequence: CASSIGSGHDYNEQFF. The CDR3 DNA follows: TGTGCCAGTAGTATAGGGAGCGGGCATGACTACAATGAGCAGTTCTTC.

Sample share makes this clone large. This chain joins TRBV6-8 and TRBJ2-7, with 7 nucleotides matching TRBD2. The CDR3 loop spans 14 amino acids. V was clipped by 7 bases and J by 7 bases; unmatched bases: 13. Germline CDR1 MNHGY, CDR2 SAAAGT. CDR3 sequence (DNA): TGTGCCAGCAATGGACGCCCCGCGGGGGAAGAGCAGTACTTC. The encoded protein is CASNGRPAGEEQYF.

This chain connects TRBV7-5 to TRBJ1-4; the table's D gene call, TRBD1, was not cross checked with the DNA. TRBV7-5 is termed a pseudogene. The CDR3 has 14 residues. DNA for the CDR3: TGTGCCAGCAGCGGGGACACAACTAATGAAAAACTGTTTTTT. Its protein is CASSGDTTNEKLFF.

This clone came up a few times. This same CDR3 is encoded by further DNA sequences in the sample. This chain links TRBV19 with TRBJ2-7; 7 bases match TRBD2. Germline values: CDR1 LNHDA, CDR2 SQIVND (reference sequence). This CDR3 contains 12 residues. V was pared by 7 bases and J by 3 bases, with 3 bases of the junction left unmatched. The CDR3 reads CASTGRDYEQYF. The CDR3 nucleotides are TGTGCCAGTACGGGGAGGGACTACGAGCAGTACTTC.

V gene TRBV6-8 combines with J gene TRBJ1-5, with unresolved D. The CDR3 sequence is 15 residues long. Germline values: CDR1 MNHGY, CDR2 SAAAGT. Trimming left V 0 bases short and J 2 bases short, with 8 bases between. In nucleotides, the CDR3 is TGTGCCAGCAGTTACTCGCCACGGGGCAATCAGCCCCAGCATTTT. Translated, it gives CASSYSPRGNQPQHF.

V and J are TRBV28 and TRBJ1-5; no reliable D call. Germline V gene sequence: CDR1 MDHEN, CDR2 SYDVKM. The CDR3 totals 14 residues. Between the trimmed V and J ends, which lost 3 bases and 1 base, there was a span of 7 bases. In DNA, the CDR3 is TGTGCCAGCAGTTTCTTGAACAGCAATCAGCCCCAGCATTTT. As protein: CASSFLNSNQPQHF.

By sample share, this clone is large. The rearrangement joins TRBV28 to TRBJ1-4; D is unresolved. The germline gives CDR1 MDHEN, CDR2 SYDVKM. With 3 bases removed from V and 2 bases from J, the gap between germline ends came to 13 bases. The CDR3 contains 16 residues. The CDR3 here is CASSFWSGGTNEKLFF. The CDR3 DNA reads TGTGCCAGCAGTTTTTGGTCTGGAGGGACTAATGAAAAACTGTTTTTT.

This clone rates as medium-sized. V gene TRBV11-3 combines with J gene TRBJ1-2, with D maybe TRBD1 (5 bases). This CDR3 has 15 amino acids. V was trimmed by 1 base and J by 2 bases, leaving 11 bases between them. From germline, CDR1 is SGHNT and CDR2 YENEEA. In nucleotides, the CDR3 is TGTGCCAGCAGCTTAGTCGGGGCGGCGAACTATGGCTACACCTTC. It translates to CASSLVGAANYGYTF.

Within the sample, this clone is large. This chain uses TRBV6-8 with TRBJ2-1, with D perhaps matching TRBD1 or TRBD2 (5 bases each). The CDR3 runs 15 residues. Germline lookup yields CDR1 MNHGY and CDR2 SAAAGT. V gave up 2 bases and J gave up 3 bases, with 11 bases separating them. The CDR3 here is CASSYGTPDYNEQFF. The CDR3 DNA reads as TGTGCCAGCAGTTACGGGACGCCGGACTACAATGAGCAGTTCTTC.

This clone has only a few counts. This chain joins TRBV29-1 and TRBJ2-7, with TRBD1 matching 7 bases. Trimming removed 2 bases from V and 4 bases from J; junction bases left unmatched: 11. The CDR3 sequence is 15 residues long. Germline assignment: CDR1 SQVTM and CDR2 ANQGSEA. The CDR3 DNA follows: TGCAGCGTTGAAACGGTTAAAGGGGGCAGGTACGAGCAGTACTTC. Translation: CSVETVKGGRYEQYF.

This clone turned up a few times. The V gene is TRBV11-3, the J gene TRBJ1-2; weak D call: TRBD1 (6 bases). V lost 3 bases and J lost 4, with 12 bases in between. This CDR3 has 14 residues. CDR1 is SGHNT, CDR2 YENEEA, per germline. The CDR3: CASSLEGGSYGYTF. The CDR3 DNA is TGTGCCAGCAGCTTGGAGGGGGGGAGCTATGGCTACACCTTC. Using reference TRBV11-3 and TRBJ1-2 for the parts outside the CDR3, the full variable domain is EAGVVQSPRYKIIEKKQPVAFWCNPISGHNTLYWYLQNLGQGPELLIRYENEEAVDDSQLPKDRFSAERLKGVDSTLKIQPAELGDSAVYLCASSLEGGSYGYTFGSGTRLTVV.

The V and J genes are TRBV11-3 and TRBJ2-7, with a possible D match to TRBD1 (6 bases). The V gene's germline CDR1 is SGHNT and CDR2 YENEEA. The CDR3 totals 16 residues. V lost 1 base and J lost 3, with 16 bases in between. The CDR3 is CASSLGRRGDLYEQYF. The CDR3 DNA follows: TGTGCCAGCAGCTTAGGTCGCAGGGGAGACCTCTACGAGCAGTACTTC.